This T cell receptor beta chain derives from a study of cytomegalovirus exposure and HLA in healthy donors. The CDR3 length is 13 residues. Germline V CDR1 and CDR2: MNHNY, SVGAGI (reference sequence). The study ran its PCR with 60 Vbeta and 13 Jbeta primers. TCRdb's table, derived via immunoSEQ multiplex PCR, lists solely in-frame clones and lacks some. The sample lists about 120,000 clones; over 60% were seen once. This clonotype was sampled from a man between 18 and 29 years old in good health and CMV-seropositive. The chain joins TRBV6-6 to TRBJ2-5; 10 nucleotides agree with TRBD1. The J call may be wrong; the DNA end is better matched by TRBJ2-7. Sequenced input: PBMCs. As DNA, the CDR3 is TGTGCCAGCAGACCGGGACAGGGGTACGAGCAGTACTTC. Amino acids: CASRPGQGYEQYF.